This record concerns one T cell receptor (beta chain) sequence. Its matching antigen is unknown. The entry originates in a study of CD8 T cells in Susac syndrome. General study results and limits: An acknowledgment was made by the study that its TCR sequencing and HLA analysis involved relatively few individuals.

This CDR3 has 16 residues. V lost 4 bases, J lost 2 bases, and 6 bases stayed unmatched. CDR1 is SEHNR and CDR2 is FQNEAQ in the germline V gene (reference sequence). The study sequenced TCR beta in blood CD8+ and CD4+ T cells. The multiple sclerosis controls consisted of treatment-naive patients with relapsing-remitting disease, either stable or active. TEMRA cells underwent FACS enrichment and CD8+ and CD4+ T cells underwent negative isolation. A quantity of roughly 0.5 to 1 ug RNA underwent reverse transcription using random hexamers. TCRdb recomputed calls from the immunoSEQ multiplex PCR reads with MiXCR, one row per CDR3 protein. The sample includes about 300,000 distinct CDR3 sequences, 89% of them seen just once.

The specimen sequenced was CD8+ T cells from PBMCs. The origin of this receptor is a human donor with multiple sclerosis. V usage is TRBV7-9 and J usage is TRBJ2-3; 10 nucleotides align to TRBD1. The CDR3 is CASSWTGGGFTDTQYF. CDR3 DNA sequence: TGTGCCAGCAGCTGGACAGGGGGGGGATTCACAGATACGCAGTATTTT.